Each of the 27 T cell receptor beta chains below was sequenced from the same sample in a study of cytomegalovirus exposure and HLA in healthy donors. PCR involved 60 Vbeta and 13 Jbeta primers. TCRdb's copy holds only in-frame clones and misses some; the assay was immunoSEQ multiplex PCR. The sample holds under 200,000 clones, over 70% seen once. The sequencing sample was made of PBMCs. Receptor source: a woman in her fifties or sixties in good health and CMV-seropositive.

This chain links TRBV7-2 with TRBJ1-5; 10 bases agree with TRBD1. The trim removed 1 base at V and 6 bases at J, leaving 3 bases unmatched. The CDR3 has 15 residues. In germline, CDR1 is SGHTA, CDR2 FQGNSA. CDR3 DNA: TGTGCCAGCAGCTTAGGACAGGGGGCGAGTCAGCCCCAGCATTTT. Translating gives CASSLGQGASQPQHF.

The gene calls are TRBV6-1 and TRBJ1-1; TRBD1 is a possible D gene (6 bases). CDR3 length: 15 amino acids. The V and J ends lost 7 bases and 0 bases respectively, with 15 bases between them. Germline V gene sequence: CDR1 MNHNS, CDR2 SASEGT. This chain's CDR3 is CASKNIGGVNTEAFF. Here the CDR3 DNA reads TGTGCCAGCAAAAATATAGGGGGGGTGAACACTGAAGCTTTCTTT.

J is TRBJ1-4 and V is TRBV27; the D gene is possibly TRBD1 (6 bases). Looked up from germline, CDR1 is MNHEY and CDR2 is SMNVEV (reference sequence). The CDR3 has 16 residues. The V and J ends lost 5 bases and 3 bases respectively, with 16 bases between them. The DNA of the CDR3 is TGTGCCAGCAGTCCTCGCTACAGGGTAGCTAATGAAAAACTGTTTTTT. Residues: CASSPRYRVANEKLFF.

The chain couples TRBV7-2 to TRBJ2-6, with D possibly being TRBD1 (7 bases). Germline CDR1 SGHTA, CDR2 FQGNSA. This CDR3 spans 18 amino acids. V lost 2 bases to trimming and J lost 4 bases, with 18 bases between them. The DNA for the CDR3 is TGTGCCAGCAGCTTACAGGGGGGTGCTAGGGCAGGGGCCAACGTCCTGACTTTC. This gives the protein CASSLQGGARAGANVLTF.

This rearrangement joins TRBV27 to TRBJ2-5; 12 bases match TRBD2. Germline V gene lookup returns CDR1 MNHEY and CDR2 SMNVEV (reference sequence). V was clipped by 2 bases and J by 0 bases; unmatched bases: 4. The CDR3 spans 17 residues. CDR3 region: CASSLSGTSGYQETQYF. CDR3 DNA: TGTGCCAGCAGTTTAAGCGGGACTAGCGGGTACCAAGAGACCCAGTACTTC.

This chain joins TRBV11-3 and TRBJ2-2; D call uncertain. Germline lookup yields CDR1 SGHNT and CDR2 YENEEA. The V and J ends lost 3 bases and 7 bases respectively, with 12 bases between them. The length of the CDR3 is 14 residues. CDR3 in DNA: TGTGCCAGCAGCTTTAGGCCAGGCAGCGGGGAGCTGTTTTTT. Protein product: CASSFRPGSGELFF.

The table lists this clone with a few counts. The chain is built from TRBV7-9 and TRBJ1-5; D is unclear. Germline V gene lookup returns CDR1 SEHNR and CDR2 FQNEAQ (reference sequence). Trimming shortened V by 1 base and J by 5 bases, and 6 bases separated the two germline ends. The CDR3 is made up of 13 amino acids. The CDR3 DNA follows: TGTGCCAGCAGCTTAGAAGCGTATCAGCCCCAGCATTTT. Protein sequence: CASSLEAYQPQHF.

The chain couples TRBV4-2 to TRBJ2-7; 7 positions agree with TRBD2. V shed 4 bases, J shed 4 bases, and the junction held 7 bases outside the gene matches. Germline V CDR1 and CDR2: LGHNA, YNFKEQ. The CDR3 has 14 residues. The CDR3 region has the DNA TGTGCCAGCAGCCTGGCGGCTAGCGGATACGAGCAGTACTTC. As protein: CASSLAASGYEQYF.

A note on this clone: This specimen includes other DNA sequences encoding the same CDR3. The chain carries TRBV4-3 and TRBJ2-3, with D unresolved. Germline V gives CDR1 LGHNA, CDR2 YSLEER. V lost 1 base, J lost 2 bases, and 7 bases lay in between. The length of the CDR3 is 14 residues. CDR3 DNA sequence: TGCGCCAGCAGCCAAGGCGGATTCACAGATACGCAGTATTTT. This codes for CASSQGGFTDTQYF.

The CDR3 protein is CASSQGVGENYGYTF. The CDR3 bases are TGCGCCAGCAGCCAAGGAGTAGGGGAAAACTATGGCTACACCTTC. The V call is TRBV4-3, the J call TRBJ1-2, with D tentatively TRBD1 (5 bases). This CDR3 is built from 15 residues. Trimming cost V 1 base and J 2 bases, with 11 bases left between them. CDR1 and CDR2 from the germline V gene are LGHNA and YSLEER.

In this sample, this clone turned up once. The chain is built from TRBV2 and TRBJ2-1, with 12 bases that match TRBD2. The CDR3 has 15 residues. V trimming: 7 bases; J trimming: 5 bases; junction bases outside the gene matches: 6. The germline gives CDR1 SNHLY, CDR2 FYNNEI. CDR3 sequence: CASKTRLAGDNEQFF. CDR3 nucleotide sequence: TGTGCCAGCAAGACGCGACTAGCGGGGGACAATGAGCAGTTCTTC.

The J gene is TRBJ2-5, the V gene TRBV19; perhaps TRBD1 as D (6 bases). Trimming cost V 5 bases and J 2 bases, with 9 bases left between them. CDR3 length: 13 residues. Germline loops: CDR1 LNHDA, CDR2 SQIVND (reference sequence). The CDR3, as DNA: TGTGCCAGTAGTGTGAGGGGGCAAGAGACCCAGTACTTC. Amino acid sequence: CASSVRGQETQYF. The full variable domain, with the rest looked up from reference TRBV19 and TRBJ2-5, is DGGITQSPKYLFRKEGQNVTLSCEQNLNHDAMYWYRQDPGQGLRLIYYSQIVNDFQKGDIAEGYSVSREKKESFPLTVTSAQKNPTAFYLCASSVRGQETQYFGPGTRLLVL.

This chain uses TRBV28 with TRBJ1-3; TRBD1 aligns across 7 bases. This CDR3 comprises 15 residues. V lost 6 bases to trimming and J lost 0 bases; unmatched junction nucleotides: 5. The germline CDR1 and CDR2 sequences are MDHEN and SYDVKM. CDR3 sequence (DNA): TGTGCCAGCAGAACAACAGGGGTCTCTGGAAACACCATATATTTT. Encoded protein: CASRTTGVSGNTIYF.

There are a few counts of this clone. This chain uses TRBV30 with TRBJ1-1, with D possibly being TRBD1 (6 bases). From germline, CDR1 is GTSNPN and CDR2 SVGIG (reference sequence). Trimming removed 3 bases from V and 8 bases from J, with 16 bases in between. CDR3 size: 13 residues. The CDR3 sequence is CAWRSNRVGEAFF. Written as DNA, the CDR3 is TGTGCCTGGAGGTCTAACAGGGTCGGAGAAGCTTTCTTT.

This chain joins TRBV30 and TRBJ2-7; possible D gene TRBD1, 5 bases. CDR3 length equals 12 residues. V gave up 2 bases and J gave up 2 bases, with 7 bases separating them. The germline V gene has CDR1 GTSNPN and CDR2 SVGIG (reference sequence). CDR3 amino acids: CAWSRQTYEQYF. The CDR3 DNA reads as TGTGCCTGGAGTAGACAGACCTACGAGCAGTACTTC.

In nucleotides, the CDR3 is TGTGCCAGTAGTATGCCAACATTACAGGGGGCGTTATATGGCTACACCTTC. It translates to CASSMPTLQGALYGYTF. The rearrangement links TRBV19 to TRBJ1-2; 9 nucleotides line up with TRBD1. This CDR3 comprises 17 residues. Per the germline V gene, CDR1 is LNHDA and CDR2 is SQIVND (reference sequence). Germline trimming cut 3 bases from V and 5 bases from J; bases unmatched to any gene: 13.

The rearrangement links TRBV27 to TRBJ1-1; 9 bases agree with TRBD1. Germline V lookup: CDR1 MNHEY, CDR2 SMNVEV (reference sequence). With 5 bases clipped from V and 8 bases from J, the junction kept 0 bases outside the gene matches. The CDR3 spans 11 residues. Here the CDR3 reads CASSGQGEAFF. The CDR3 DNA reads TGTGCCAGCAGTGGACAGGGGGAAGCTTTCTTT.

The chain links TRBV2 to TRBJ1-6; 11 nucleotides agree with TRBD1. This CDR3 has 16 amino acids. Germline CDR1 reads SNHLY; CDR2 reads FYNNEI. With 4 bases clipped from V and 2 bases from J, the junction kept 1 base outside the gene matches. CDR3 protein: CASSGTGGPYNSPLHF. CDR3 sequence (DNA): TGTGCCAGCAGTGGGACAGGGGGCCCCTATAATTCACCCCTCCACTTT.

This clone was seen only a few times. J is TRBJ1-1 and V is TRBV9; D is uncertain. Trimming pared 0 bases from V and 1 base from J, leaving 16 bases between. CDR1 is SGDLS and CDR2 is YYNGEE in the germline V gene. The CDR3 consists of 17 residues. The CDR3 protein is CASSVGVGRVANTEAFF. CDR3 bases: TGTGCCAGCAGCGTAGGTGTCGGGAGGGTGGCGAACACTGAAGCTTTCTTT. The complete variable domain, with remaining parts taken from reference TRBV9 and TRBJ1-1, reads DSGVTQTPKHLITATGQRVTLRCSPRSGDLSVYWYQQSLDQGLQFLIQYYNGEERAKGNILERFSAQQFPDLHSELNLSSLELGDSALYFCASSVGVGRVANTEAFFGQGTRLTVV.

This rearrangement joins TRBV15 to TRBJ1-2, with no clear D. Per the germline V gene, CDR1 is LNHNV and CDR2 is YYDKDF (reference sequence). This CDR3 has 14 amino acids. V lost 4 bases and J lost 4, with 13 bases in between. The CDR3 DNA reads TGTGCCACCAGCATGATGGGGAGTGGCTATGGCTACACCTTC. The encoded protein is CATSMMGSGYGYTF. The complete variable domain, with remaining parts taken from reference TRBV15 and TRBJ1-2, reads DAMVIQNPRYQVTQFGKPVTLSCSQTLNHNVMYWYQQKSSQAPKLLFHYYDKDFNNEADTPDNFQSRRPNTSFCFLDIRSPGLGDTAMYLCATSMMGSGYGYTFGSGTRLTVV.

The chain uses TRBV11-2 and TRBJ1-2, with 7 bases matching TRBD1. The CDR3 sequence is 15 residues long. Germline trimming cut 5 bases from V and 4 bases from J; bases unmatched to any gene: 10. Germline V gene lookup returns CDR1 SGHAT and CDR2 FQNNGV. CDR3 sequence: CASSLRTGLPYGYTF. CDR3 bases: TGTGCCAGCAGCCTTCGGACAGGCCTACCCTATGGCTACACCTTC.

The chain is built from TRBV28 and TRBJ2-2; D is undetermined. With 5 bases removed from V and 7 bases from J, the gap between germline ends came to 8 bases. The germline gives CDR1 MDHEN, CDR2 SYDVKM. CDR3 length equals 12 residues. CDR3 in amino acids: CASSLLRGELFF. The CDR3 DNA reads as TGTGCCAGCAGTCTCCTCCGCGGGGAGCTGTTTTTT.

This clone was counted ten times or more. The rearrangement uses TRBV6-6 and TRBJ1-4, with D unclear. The V and J ends lost 2 bases and 10 bases respectively, with 5 bases between them. CDR1 MNHNY and CDR2 SVGAGI come from the germline V gene (reference sequence). CDR3 size: 11 residues. Written as DNA, the CDR3 is TGTGCCAGCAGTTACGGAGGAAAACTGTTTTTT. It specifies CASSYGGKLFF.

The chain combines TRBV6-5 with TRBJ1-6, with D unresolved. Deletions cut 7 bases from V and 10 bases from J, with 14 bases between. This CDR3 is built from 13 residues. Germline loops: CDR1 MNHEY, CDR2 SVGAGI. As DNA, the CDR3 is TGTGCCAGCACTCGGGGTGATGTCTCACCCCTCCACTTT. Protein: CASTRGDVSPLHF.

The gene calls are TRBV7-2 and TRBJ1-2; 10 nucleotides agree with TRBD1. CDR1 and CDR2 from the germline V gene are SGHTA and FQGNSA. The CDR3 has 14 residues. The ends lost 5 bases at V and 13 bases at J; junction bases unmatched: 13. CDR3 sequence: CASSPAGQGTYATF. As DNA, the CDR3 is TGTGCCAGCAGCCCAGCGGGACAGGGGACCTACGCCACCTTC.

The chain is built from TRBV4-3 and TRBJ1-4; TRBD1 is a possible D gene (5 bases). V lost 2 bases and J lost 5, with 15 bases in between. The CDR3 is made up of 16 amino acids. Germline V CDR1 and CDR2: LGHNA, YSLEER. CDR3 residues: CASSQQAGRGNEKLFF. As DNA, the CDR3 is TGCGCCAGCAGCCAACAGGCGGGGCGGGGGAATGAAAAACTGTTTTTT.

The V and J genes are TRBV18 and TRBJ2-1; 11 nucleotides align to TRBD2. CDR1 and CDR2 (germline): KGHSH, LQKENI. J gave up 6 bases and V 3 bases, and 10 bases lay outside the gene matches. The CDR3 is made up of 17 amino acids. The CDR3 DNA is TGTGCCAGCTCACCGCGTGTGGGGACTAGCGGACCCAATGAGCAGTTCTTC. Protein sequence: CASSPRVGTSGPNEQFF.